This entry lists 31 T cell receptor beta chains sequenced from one sample in a study of T-cell memory formation after mild COVID-19. TCRdb ran MiXCR on the 5' RACE reads and lists one entry per CDR3 protein. The sample has 250,000 to 400,000 distinct CDR3 sequences, approximately 14% seen once; the top ten hold roughly 21%. Sequencing was carried out using PBMCs or a T cell subset sorted from them (not recorded which). Receptors were obtained from a man between 18 and 35 years old who had mild COVID-19 (a few samples of this study predate the infection). Cell type and time point are not known.

J is TRBJ2-3 and V is TRBV24-1, with 11 bases that match TRBD2. The V and J ends lost 3 bases and 6 bases, in that order; junction bases with no gene match: 7. The CDR3 consists of 16 residues. The V gene's germline CDR1 is KGHDR and CDR2 SFDVKD. DNA of the CDR3: TGTGCCACCAGTGATCCTCTAGCGGGGGGAGATGATACGCAGTATTTT. This sequence encodes CATSDPLAGGDDTQYF.

In its sample, this clonotype was seen a few times. The rearrangement joins TRBV7-3 to TRBJ2-1; D may correspond to TRBD1 or TRBD2 (5 bases each). V was clipped by 1 base and J by 5 bases, with 12 bases between them. The germline V gene has CDR1 SGHTA and CDR2 FQGTGA. This CDR3 region has 15 residues. Written as DNA, the CDR3 is TGTGCCAGCAGCTTAAGGGGGTGGGAAAACAATGAGCAGTTCTTC. Amino acid sequence: CASSLRGWENNEQFF.

This clonotype was detected only a few times. The V gene is TRBV9, the J gene TRBJ2-1; a weak D match, TRBD1 (7 bases). Per germline, CDR1 SGDLS and CDR2 YYNGEE. The germline V and J ends were trimmed by 0 bases and 4 bases, with 11 bases remaining between them. This CDR3 region has 15 residues. The CDR3: CASSVGPGGYNEQFF. CDR3 nucleotide sequence: TGTGCCAGCAGCGTAGGCCCAGGGGGGTACAATGAGCAGTTCTTC.

The chain uses TRBV4-1 and TRBJ2-5; TRBD1 aligns across 9 bases. Losses at the gene ends were 4 bases for V and 5 bases for J; bases not matched to a gene: 5. The CDR3 spans 14 residues. Germline CDR1 and CDR2: MGHRA and YSYEKL. The CDR3 nucleotides read TGCGCCAGCAGCCCCGACAGGGGGACGGAGACCCAGTACTTC. Encoded protein: CASSPDRGTETQYF.

Many counts were recorded for this clonotype. The V gene is TRBV6-2 or TRBV6-3, the J gene TRBJ2-7; D ambiguous. Germline V lookup: CDR1 MNHEY, CDR2 SVGEGT. Trimming removed 5 bases from V and 2 bases from J, with 16 bases in between. The CDR3 contains 15 residues. The CDR3 spells CASSDGVRKTYEQYF. CDR3 coding DNA: TGTGCCAGCAGTGACGGCGTCAGGAAGACCTACGAGCAGTACTTC.

In its sample, this clonotype was seen a few times. The DNA of the CDR3 is TGCAGTGCTAGAGTAGAGCGGGGGGATCTCACAGATACGCAGTATTTT. Protein product: CSARVERGDLTDTQYF. The chain is built from TRBV20-1 and TRBJ2-3, with 9 bases identical to TRBD2. The CDR3 contains 16 residues. V gave up 1 base and J gave up 2 bases; unmatched junction bases: 7. Germline CDR1 reads DFQATT; CDR2 reads SNEGSKA (reference sequence).

V and J are TRBV6-1 and TRBJ2-7; D is tentatively TRBD1 or TRBD2 (5 bases each). Between the trimmed V and J ends, which lost 6 bases and 9 bases, there was a span of 18 bases. The CDR3 totals 13 residues. The germline V gene encodes CDR1 MNHNS and CDR2 SASEGT. The CDR3 coding sequence is TGTGCCAGCAGGGATACGGGGCGCTTTAGGCAGTACGTC. It yields the protein CASRDTGRFRQYV.

This clonotype was recorded a few times. CDR3 nucleotides: TGCAGTGCTAGAACCAGCGGGGGGGCGCTAACCAAAAACATTCAGTACTTC. It codes for CSARTSGGALTKNIQYF. V gene TRBV20-1 combines with J gene TRBJ2-4, with 10 bases fitting TRBD2. The CDR3 contains 17 residues. V gave up 2 bases and J gave up 2 bases; unmatched junction bases: 9. The germline V gene encodes CDR1 DFQATT and CDR2 SNEGSKA (reference sequence).

V and J are TRBV5-6 and TRBJ1-2, with 7 bases lining up with TRBD1. The J segment lost 8 bases and the V segment lost 0 bases, leaving 4 bases of the junction unmatched. From germline, CDR1 is SGHDT and CDR2 YYEEEE. The CDR3 totals 13 residues. CDR3 nucleotides: TGTGCCAGCAGCTTGGACAGGGGACACGGCTACACCTTC. Protein sequence: CASSLDRGHGYTF.

The chain is built from TRBV7-9 and TRBJ2-1, with TRBD2 matching 13 bases. The V gene's germline CDR1 is SEHNR and CDR2 FQNEAQ (reference sequence). CDR3 length: 17 residues. The V gene end was trimmed by 5 bases and the J gene end by 5 bases; junction bases not matched to a gene: 9. The CDR3 loop is CASSLPSGTSGNNEQFF. The CDR3, as DNA: TGTGCCAGCAGCCTCCCCTCCGGGACTAGCGGGAACAATGAGCAGTTCTTC.

This clonotype was seen repeatedly, ten times or more. J is TRBJ2-1 and V is TRBV5-1; weak D call: TRBD2 (6 bases). Germline V gene lookup returns CDR1 SGHRS and CDR2 YFSETQ. CDR3 size: 15 residues. The V end was cut by 0 bases, the J end by 10 bases, with 17 bases between. CDR3 sequence: CASSLGVSGGREQFF. The CDR3 nucleotides are TGCGCCAGCAGCTTGGGTGTCTCCGGGGGACGGGAGCAGTTCTTC. Full variable domain (remainder filled in from reference TRBV5-1 and TRBJ2-1): KAGVTQTPRYLIKTRGQQVTLSCSPISGHRSVSWYQQTPGQGLQFLFEYFSETQRNKGNFPGRFSGRQFSNSRSEMNVSTLELGDSALYLCASSLGVSGGREQFFGPGTRLTVL.

The chain has TRBV5-1 and TRBJ1-4; D might be TRBD1 (5 bases). V lost 3 bases to trimming and J lost 5 bases, with 14 bases between them. In germline, CDR1 is SGHRS, CDR2 YFSETQ. The CDR3 extends over 15 amino acids. The CDR3: CASSSREVGNEKLFF. CDR3 DNA sequence: TGCGCCAGCAGCTCCAGGGAGGTAGGGAATGAAAAACTGTTTTTT.

This clonotype was detected ten times or more. CDR3 in amino acids: CASSQVDRRGRIHGYTF. CDR3 in DNA: TGCGCCAGCAGCCAAGTGGACCGCAGGGGGCGCATACATGGCTACACCTTC. The J gene is TRBJ1-2, the V gene TRBV4-1; 8 bases are a match to TRBD1. The CDR3 has 17 residues. V shed 1 base and J 6 bases; nucleotides not matched to a gene: 13. Per germline, CDR1 MGHRA and CDR2 YSYEKL.

This clonotype appeared a few times. This chain uses TRBV6-5 with TRBJ2-2, with TRBD2 identical over 9 bases. The J segment lost 6 bases and the V segment lost 0 bases, leaving 14 bases of the junction unmatched. Germline V gene lookup returns CDR1 MNHEY and CDR2 SVGAGI. The CDR3 is 19 amino acids. CDR3 region: CASSYSILAGDLIAGELFF. DNA for the CDR3: TGTGCCAGCAGTTACTCGATTTTAGCGGGGGATCTGATCGCCGGGGAGCTGTTTTTT.

The chain carries TRBV11-2 and TRBJ2-1; 7 nucleotides align to TRBD2. Losses at the gene ends were 0 bases for V and 8 bases for J; bases not matched to a gene: 7. In germline, CDR1 is SGHAT, CDR2 FQNNGV. CDR3 length: 15 amino acids. The CDR3 bases are TGTGCCAGCAGCTTAGATCGAACTAGCGTCCATGAGCAGTTCTTC. Amino acids: CASSLDRTSVHEQFF. The full variable domain, completed using reference TRBV11-2 and TRBJ2-1, is EAGVAQSPRYKIIEKRQSVAFWCNPISGHATLYWYQQILGQGPKLLIQFQNNGVVDDSQLPKDRFSAERLKGVDSTLKIQPAKLEDSAVYLCASSLDRTSVHEQFFGPGTRLTVL.

This clonotype was counted a few times. The chain is built from TRBV29-1 and TRBJ2-3; 12 nucleotides line up with TRBD2. Germline V gene data show CDR1 as SQVTM and CDR2 as ANQGSEA. CDR3 length equals 17 residues. The junction had 11 bases not matched to a gene; V was cut back by 1 base and J by 6 bases. The CDR3 sequence: CSVEGVLAGGLSDTQYF. CDR3 sequence (DNA): TGCAGCGTTGAAGGAGTACTAGCGGGGGGCCTATCTGATACGCAGTATTTT.

The chain links TRBV3-1 to TRBJ1-1, with a weak D call TRBD1 (5 bases). Germline V CDR1 and CDR2: LGHDT, YNNKEL (reference sequence). Trimming took off 1 base at V and 7 bases at J, with 7 bases between the two ends. The length of the CDR3 is 12 residues. CDR3 sequence: CASSQVGLEAFF. The CDR3 DNA is TGTGCCAGCAGCCAAGTGGGGCTTGAAGCTTTCTTT.

V gene TRBV3-2 combines with J gene TRBJ2-1. TRBV3-2 constitutes a pseudogene. The CDR3 covers 16 residues. This CDR3 reads CASSLQLRSSYNEQFF. CDR3 DNA: TGTGCCAGCAGCCTCCAGTTAAGAAGCTCCTACAATGAGCAGTTCTTC.

CDR3 nucleotide sequence: TGTGCCAGCAGCCAAGATAACGGCCTCTATGGCTACACCTTC. Residues: CASSQDNGLYGYTF. The chain employs TRBV4-2 and TRBJ1-2; D not certain. Trimming cost V 0 bases and J 4 bases, with 9 bases left between them. The CDR3 contains 14 residues. From germline, CDR1 is LGHNA and CDR2 YNFKEQ.

V and J are TRBV24-1 and TRBJ2-5, with 8 bases fitting TRBD2. The V gene end was trimmed by 7 bases and the J gene end by 3 bases; junction bases not matched to a gene: 18. Germline V gene sequence: CDR1 KGHDR, CDR2 SFDVKD. The CDR3 consists of 18 residues. The CDR3 DNA follows: TGTGCCACCAGCCGAGCGGGAGACGTCCTAAGAGAAAAAGAGACCCAGTACTTC. It translates to CATSRAGDVLREKETQYF.

The chain is built from TRBV6-7 and TRBJ1-1; 7 bases fit TRBD1. TRBV6-7 is classed as an ORF, of uncertain function. The J segment lost 5 bases and the V segment lost 4 bases, leaving 7 bases of the junction unmatched. CDR3 length: 14 amino acids. The CDR3 DNA is TGTGCCAGCAGTTGTACAGGGGAAGGTACTGAAGCTTTCTTT. Encoded protein: CASSCTGEGTEAFF.

This clonotype was seen a few times. CDR3 nucleotides: TGCAGTGCTAGAACATTAGCGGGGCCCTACGAGCAGTACGTC. Translated, it gives CSARTLAGPYEQYV. The chain has TRBV20-1 and TRBJ2-7; 8 nucleotides align to TRBD2. This CDR3 region has 14 residues. The V gene's germline CDR1 is DFQATT and CDR2 SNEGSKA (reference sequence). Germline trimming cut 2 bases from V and 2 bases from J; bases unmatched to any gene: 5.

This clonotype has just a few counts. The CDR3 DNA reads TGTGCCAGCAGTTTCCGAGCGGGACCTCTTAGCCCCAAAGGTACGCAGTATTTT. It is translated as CASSFRAGPLSPKGTQYF. The V call is TRBV12-3 or TRBV12-4, the J call TRBJ2-3, with 7 bases lining up with TRBD2. Trimming at V came to 3 bases and at J to 8 bases, leaving 20 bases not matched to a gene. The CDR3 is 18 amino acids.

The genes are TRBV4-3 and TRBJ2-7; unclear D gene. Trimming stripped 0 bases from V and 6 bases from J, with 9 bases between. The germline gives CDR1 LGHNA, CDR2 YSLEER. The CDR3 is 13 amino acids. CDR3 loop: CASSQDSSAEQYF. The DNA of the CDR3 is TGCGCCAGCAGCCAAGACAGCAGCGCCGAGCAGTACTTC.

This clonotype was detected only a few times. Its ends do not fully match the called genes, so a read error is possible. The chain recombines TRBV4-1 with TRBJ2-1; no clear D. CDR1 and CDR2 from the germline V gene are MGHRA and YSYEKL. CDR3 length equals 14 residues. In nucleotides, the CDR3 is TGCGCCAGCGGCCAGAGGCACTCTACAAATGAGCAGTTCTTC. Translated: CASGQRHSTNEQFF.

This clonotype came up a few times. The V gene is TRBV24-1, the J gene TRBJ2-5; perhaps TRBD2 as D (6 bases). CDR3 length: 13 amino acids. Trimming shortened V by 7 bases and J by 3 bases, and 11 bases separated the two germline ends. Looked up from germline, CDR1 is KGHDR and CDR2 is SFDVKD. The CDR3 loop reads CATRGTGEETQYF. CDR3 bases: TGTGCCACCAGGGGGACGGGGGAAGAGACCCAGTACTTC.

This clonotype is a singleton in its sample. The rearrangement joins TRBV4-1 to TRBJ2-7; D is ambiguous. CDR3 length: 13 amino acids. The germline V gene encodes CDR1 MGHRA and CDR2 YSYEKL. Trimming took off 4 bases at V and 5 bases at J, with 12 bases between the two ends. DNA of the CDR3: TGCGCCAGCAGCCCCTTGGGCCTGGACGAGCAGTACTTC. Translation: CASSPLGLDEQYF.

The rearrangement links TRBV7-3 to TRBJ2-2; D may match TRBD1 or TRBD2 (5 bases each). Per the germline V gene, CDR1 is SGHTA and CDR2 is FQGTGA. The CDR3 sequence is 16 residues long. V lost 0 bases and J lost 0, with 8 bases in between. CDR3 protein: CASSLTGTPNTGELFF. The CDR3 coding sequence is TGTGCCAGCAGCTTAACGGGGACCCCGAACACCGGGGAGCTGTTTTTT. The complete variable domain, with remaining parts taken from reference TRBV7-3 and TRBJ2-2, reads GAGVSQTPSNKVTEKGKYVELRCDPISGHTALYWYRQSLGQGPEFLIYFQGTGAADDSGLPNDRFFAVRPEGSVSTLKIQRTERGDSAVYLCASSLTGTPNTGELFFGEGSRLTVL.

This clonotype showed up just a few times. The genes are TRBV12-3 or TRBV12-4 and TRBJ2-3, with TRBD2 identical over 12 bases. The CDR3 consists of 19 residues. J was trimmed by 0 bases and V by 3 bases; bases with no gene match: 10. The CDR3 sequence is CASSFGSLAGGWSTDTQYF. CDR3 sequence (DNA): TGTGCCAGCAGTTTCGGGAGTCTAGCGGGGGGGTGGAGCACAGATACGCAGTATTTT.

This clonotype has a handful of counts. This sequence joins TRBV4-3 and TRBJ1-2, with D unresolved. Germline V gene lookup returns CDR1 LGHNA and CDR2 YSLEER. Trimming stripped 0 bases from V and 0 bases from J, with 8 bases between. This CDR3 has 15 residues. The chain's CDR3 is CASSQENKANYGYTF. CDR3 sequence (DNA): TGCGCCAGCAGCCAAGAAAACAAAGCTAACTATGGCTACACCTTC.

The genes are TRBV6-5 and TRBJ2-3; 7 bases align to TRBD1. The V and J ends lost 6 bases and 2 bases, in that order; junction bases with no gene match: 8. Germline CDR1 MNHEY, CDR2 SVGAGI. The CDR3 contains 15 residues. CDR3 residues: CASSPQGSPTDTQYF. CDR3 sequence (DNA): TGTGCCAGCAGCCCACAGGGGAGCCCCACAGATACGCAGTATTTT.